These T cell receptor beta chains were read from a single sample in a study of blood T cell repertoires in COVID-19. Some clones are missing from TCRdb's copy, which holds only in-frame ones; the method was immunoSEQ multiplex PCR. The sample lists around 190,000 clones; around 80% were seen once. Input material: peripheral blood. These receptors were collected from a man in his fifties or sixties with acute or convalescent COVID-19. Both conserved end residues are part of each CDR3. Fields, in order: CDR3 protein, V gene.

CAWSRTGGPTDTQYF | TRBV30
CASSSHRGRETEAFF | TRBV27
CSGVAGITDTQYF | TRBV29-1
CASSYLDSTPYEQYF | TRBV6-5
CASSENPGQGSWGEVSSIYF | TRBV9
CASSASRNTDTQYF | TRBV9
CASSQAMNTEAFF | TRBV9
CASSWTGLAGSNEQFF | TRBV5-1
CSASVGTAQAFF | TRBV20-1
CASSREGNTIYF | TRBV6-6
CASSTGTGDAYEQYF | TRBV6-2/TRBV6-3
CASSPGLAELYEQYF | TRBV6-6
CASSQSGVRTDTQYF | TRBV3-1/TRBV3-2
CASKGRAYEQYF | TRBV25-1